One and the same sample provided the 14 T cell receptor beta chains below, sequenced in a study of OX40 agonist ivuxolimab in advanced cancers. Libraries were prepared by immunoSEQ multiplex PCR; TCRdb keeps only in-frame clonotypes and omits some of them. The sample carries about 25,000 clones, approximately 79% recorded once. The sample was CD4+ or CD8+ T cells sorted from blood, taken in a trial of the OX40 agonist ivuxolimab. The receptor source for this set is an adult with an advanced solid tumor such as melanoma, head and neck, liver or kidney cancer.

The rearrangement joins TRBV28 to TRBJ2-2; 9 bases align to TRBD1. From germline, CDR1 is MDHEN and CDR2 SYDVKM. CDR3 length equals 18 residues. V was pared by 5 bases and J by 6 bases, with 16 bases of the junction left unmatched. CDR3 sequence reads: CASSPVTGTGWPPGELFF. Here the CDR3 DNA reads TGTGCCAGCAGTCCGGTGACTGGGACAGGGTGGCCTCCCGGGGAGCTGTTTTTT.

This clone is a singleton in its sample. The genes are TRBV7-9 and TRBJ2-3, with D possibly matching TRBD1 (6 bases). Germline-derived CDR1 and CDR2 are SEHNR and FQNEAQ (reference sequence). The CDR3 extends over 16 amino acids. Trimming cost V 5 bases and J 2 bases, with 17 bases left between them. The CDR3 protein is CASSQAWQGYTDTQYF. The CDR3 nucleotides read TGTGCCAGCAGCCAAGCGTGGCAGGGGTACACAGATACGCAGTATTTT. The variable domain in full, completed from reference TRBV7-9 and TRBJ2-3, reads DTGVSQNPRHKITKRGQNVTFRCDPISEHNRLYWYRQTLGQGPEFLTYFQNEAQLEKSRLLSDRFSAERPKGSFSTLEIQRTEQGDSAMYLCASSQAWQGYTDTQYFGPGTRLTVL.

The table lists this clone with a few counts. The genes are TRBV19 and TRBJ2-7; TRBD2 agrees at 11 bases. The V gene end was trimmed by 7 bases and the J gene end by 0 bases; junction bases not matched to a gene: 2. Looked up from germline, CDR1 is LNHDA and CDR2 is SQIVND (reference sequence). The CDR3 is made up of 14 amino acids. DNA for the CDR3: TGTGCCAGTACTGGGACTAGCGGCTCCTACGAGCAGTACTTC. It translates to CASTGTSGSYEQYF.

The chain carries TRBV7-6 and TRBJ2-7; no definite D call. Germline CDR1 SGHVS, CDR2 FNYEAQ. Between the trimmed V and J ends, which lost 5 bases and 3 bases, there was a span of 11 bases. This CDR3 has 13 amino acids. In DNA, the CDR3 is TGTGCCAGCAGCCCCCTCGGCCTCTACGAGCAGTACTTC. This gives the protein CASSPLGLYEQYF.

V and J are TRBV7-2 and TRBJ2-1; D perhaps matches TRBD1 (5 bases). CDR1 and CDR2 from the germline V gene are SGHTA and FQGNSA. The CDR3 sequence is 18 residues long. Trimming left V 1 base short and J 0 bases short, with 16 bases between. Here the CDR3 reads CASSLGQTSLISYNEQFF. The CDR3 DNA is TGTGCCAGCAGCTTAGGACAGACCAGCCTTATCTCCTACAATGAGCAGTTCTTC.

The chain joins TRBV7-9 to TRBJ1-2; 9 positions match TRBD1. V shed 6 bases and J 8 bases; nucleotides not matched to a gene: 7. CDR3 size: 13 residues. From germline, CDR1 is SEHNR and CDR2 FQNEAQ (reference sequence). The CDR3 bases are TGTGCCAGCAGAACGAGACAGGGGGTGGGCTACACCTTC. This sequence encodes CASRTRQGVGYTF.

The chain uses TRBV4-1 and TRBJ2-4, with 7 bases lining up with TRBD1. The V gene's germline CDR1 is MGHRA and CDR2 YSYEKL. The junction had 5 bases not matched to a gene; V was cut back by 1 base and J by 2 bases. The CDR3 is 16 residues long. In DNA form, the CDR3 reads TGCGCCAGCAGCCAAGGGACAGGCACGACCAAAAACATTCAGTACTTC. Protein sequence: CASSQGTGTTKNIQYF.

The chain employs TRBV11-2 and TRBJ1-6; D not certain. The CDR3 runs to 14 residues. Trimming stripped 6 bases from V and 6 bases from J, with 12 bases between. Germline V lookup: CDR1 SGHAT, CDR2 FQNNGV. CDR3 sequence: CASRFTQSNSPLHF. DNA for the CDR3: TGTGCCAGCAGATTCACTCAGTCTAATTCACCCCTCCACTTT.

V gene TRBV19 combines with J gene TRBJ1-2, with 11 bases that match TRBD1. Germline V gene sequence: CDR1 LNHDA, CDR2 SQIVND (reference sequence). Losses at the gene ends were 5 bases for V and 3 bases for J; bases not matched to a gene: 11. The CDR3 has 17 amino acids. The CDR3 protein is CASSGGTGGRDHYGYTF. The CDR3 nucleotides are TGTGCCAGTAGTGGAGGGACAGGGGGACGCGATCACTATGGCTACACCTTC.

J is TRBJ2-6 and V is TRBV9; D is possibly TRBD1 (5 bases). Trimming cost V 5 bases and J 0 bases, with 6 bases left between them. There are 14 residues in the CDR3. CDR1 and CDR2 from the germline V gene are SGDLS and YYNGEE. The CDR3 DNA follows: TGTGCCAGCAGAGGGGACTCTGGGGCCAACGTCCTGACTTTC. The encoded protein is CASRGDSGANVLTF.

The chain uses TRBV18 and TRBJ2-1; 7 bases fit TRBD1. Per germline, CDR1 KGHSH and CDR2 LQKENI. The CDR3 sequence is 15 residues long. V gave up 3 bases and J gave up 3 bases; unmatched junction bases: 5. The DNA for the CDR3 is TGTGCCAGCTCACCCCGACAGGGTAACTACAATGAGCAGTTCTTC. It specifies CASSPRQGNYNEQFF.

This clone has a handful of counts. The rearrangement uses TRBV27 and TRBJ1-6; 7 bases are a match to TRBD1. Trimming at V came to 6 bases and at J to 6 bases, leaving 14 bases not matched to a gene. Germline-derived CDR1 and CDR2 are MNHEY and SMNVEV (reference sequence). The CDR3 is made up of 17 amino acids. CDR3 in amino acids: CASRTYYRGRSNSPLHF. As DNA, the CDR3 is TGTGCCAGCAGGACATACTACAGGGGTCGGAGTAATTCACCCCTCCACTTT.

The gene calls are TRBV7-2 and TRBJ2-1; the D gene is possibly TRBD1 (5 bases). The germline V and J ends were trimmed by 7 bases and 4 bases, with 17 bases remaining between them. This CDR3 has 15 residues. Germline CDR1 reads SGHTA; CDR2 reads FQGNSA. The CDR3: CASNLRTQGYNEQFF. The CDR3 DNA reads TGTGCCAGCAACCTCCGTACCCAGGGATACAATGAGCAGTTCTTC.

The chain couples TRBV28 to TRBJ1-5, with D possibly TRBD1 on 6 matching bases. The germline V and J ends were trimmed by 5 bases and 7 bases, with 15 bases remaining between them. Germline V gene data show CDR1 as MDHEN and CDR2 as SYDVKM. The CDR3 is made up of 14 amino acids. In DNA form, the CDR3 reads TGTGCCAGCAGTCTACAGGGTCGTTGGCAGCCCCAGCATTTT. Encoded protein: CASSLQGRWQPQHF.